One sample yielded the 3 T cell receptor beta chains listed below, sequenced in a study of neurological immune-mediated disorders. One entry per CDR3 protein, called by TCRdb with MiXCR from the 5' RACE reads. The sample consists of 40,000 to 50,000 distinct CDR3 sequences, 10% of them appearing once. The source material was PBMCs. Receptors were obtained from a woman aged 40 to 50 with HTLV-1-associated myelopathy (HAM/TSP).

This clonotype has ten or more counts. The V call is TRBV6-5, the J call TRBJ2-1, with 8 bases lining up with TRBD1. The CDR3 covers 16 residues. V lost 6 bases, J lost 1 base, and 8 bases stayed unmatched. CDR1 is MNHEY, CDR2 SVGAGI, per germline. This CDR3 reads CASSRQGPSSYNEQFF. As DNA, the CDR3 is TGTGCCAGCAGCAGACAGGGGCCCAGTTCCTACAATGAGCAGTTCTTC.

This clonotype was picked up many times. DNA of the CDR3: TGTGCCAGTAGTACCCGGACAGGGATGAACACTGAAGCTTTCTTT. This codes for CASSTRTGMNTEAFF. This chain joins TRBV19 and TRBJ1-1; 8 nucleotides agree with TRBD1. CDR1 is LNHDA and CDR2 is SQIVND in the germline V gene (reference sequence). The trim removed 4 bases at V and 0 bases at J, leaving 4 bases unmatched. The CDR3 extends over 15 amino acids.

This clonotype was recorded at least ten times. The chain couples TRBV28 to TRBJ2-7; 8 positions agree with TRBD1. From germline, CDR1 is MDHEN and CDR2 SYDVKM. The length of the CDR3 is 14 residues. V shed 10 bases and J 2 bases; nucleotides not matched to a gene: 10. CDR3 loop: CAILSRDRTYEQYF. DNA for the CDR3: TGTGCCATCCTCTCACGGGACAGGACCTACGAGCAGTACTTC.